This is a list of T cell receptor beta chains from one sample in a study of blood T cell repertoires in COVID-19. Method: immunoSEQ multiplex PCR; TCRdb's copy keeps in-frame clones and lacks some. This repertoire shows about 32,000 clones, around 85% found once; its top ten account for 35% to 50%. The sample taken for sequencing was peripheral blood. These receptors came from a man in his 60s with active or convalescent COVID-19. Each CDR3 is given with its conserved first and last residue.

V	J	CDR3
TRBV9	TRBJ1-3	CASSSPPGGSGNTIYF
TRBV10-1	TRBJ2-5	CASSEGGSGRQETQYF
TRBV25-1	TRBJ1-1	CASSLGRVSMNTEAFF
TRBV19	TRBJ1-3	CASSMKGAGNTIYF
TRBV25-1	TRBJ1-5	CASSGGSGSNQPQHF
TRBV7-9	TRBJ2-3	CASTELAGTDTQYF
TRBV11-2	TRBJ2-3	CASSQFVAGGSTDTQYF
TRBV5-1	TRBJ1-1	CASSLGTGLEAFF
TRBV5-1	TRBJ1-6	CASSLEGQGSPLHF
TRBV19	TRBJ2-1	CASSMRQGGGFDNEQFF
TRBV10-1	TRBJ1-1	CASITQRGQMNTEAFF
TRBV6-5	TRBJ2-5	CASRRQGARQENQYF
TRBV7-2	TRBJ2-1	CASSFSGLEQFF
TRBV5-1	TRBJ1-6	CASSRQNNSPLHF
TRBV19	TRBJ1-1	CASSIKIAGVNTEAFF
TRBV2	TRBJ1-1	CASTGTMNTEAFF
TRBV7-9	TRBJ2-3	CASSGEGSTDTQYF
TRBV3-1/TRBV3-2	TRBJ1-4	CASSLKGQGAVEKLFF
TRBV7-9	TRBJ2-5	CASGQGAQTQYF
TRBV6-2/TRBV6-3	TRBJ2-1	CASSYSNLAGFNEQFF
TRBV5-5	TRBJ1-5	CASSENRGQPQHF
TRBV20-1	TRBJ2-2	CSASGGRATGELFF
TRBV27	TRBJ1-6	CASSLGGYNSPLHF
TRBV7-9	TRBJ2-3	CASSLATGLDDTQYF
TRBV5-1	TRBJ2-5	CASSPGQPQETQYF
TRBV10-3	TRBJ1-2	CAISLNQGAASSYTF
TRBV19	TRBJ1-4	CASSARRDKAEKLFF
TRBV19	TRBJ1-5	CASSILGGNYQPQHF
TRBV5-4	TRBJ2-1	CASSISGGAENEQFF
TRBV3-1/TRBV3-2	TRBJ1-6	CASSQGPAYNSPLHF
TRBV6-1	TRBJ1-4	CASSEAPSQGPFF
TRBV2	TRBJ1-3	CASILDRGNTIYF
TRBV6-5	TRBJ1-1	CASSPILTVNTEAFF
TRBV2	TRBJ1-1	CASRLQGGETEAFF
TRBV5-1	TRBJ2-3	CASSEIQGTDTQYF
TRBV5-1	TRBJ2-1	CASSGQVNEQFF
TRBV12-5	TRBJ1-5	CASGLVLNQPQHF
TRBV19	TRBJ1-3	CASSMSSRGATIYF
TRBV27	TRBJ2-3	CASSPGWGHTQYF
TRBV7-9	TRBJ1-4	CASSPQGEFEKLFF
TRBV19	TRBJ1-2	CASSLGADTSGYTF
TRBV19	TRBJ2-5	CASALTGGVARAQETQYF
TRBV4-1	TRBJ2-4	CASSQASGSGANIQYF
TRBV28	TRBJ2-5	CASRRQTGLRETQYF
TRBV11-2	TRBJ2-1	CASSLGGQGRSEQFF
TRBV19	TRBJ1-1	CASSRGLQNTEAFF